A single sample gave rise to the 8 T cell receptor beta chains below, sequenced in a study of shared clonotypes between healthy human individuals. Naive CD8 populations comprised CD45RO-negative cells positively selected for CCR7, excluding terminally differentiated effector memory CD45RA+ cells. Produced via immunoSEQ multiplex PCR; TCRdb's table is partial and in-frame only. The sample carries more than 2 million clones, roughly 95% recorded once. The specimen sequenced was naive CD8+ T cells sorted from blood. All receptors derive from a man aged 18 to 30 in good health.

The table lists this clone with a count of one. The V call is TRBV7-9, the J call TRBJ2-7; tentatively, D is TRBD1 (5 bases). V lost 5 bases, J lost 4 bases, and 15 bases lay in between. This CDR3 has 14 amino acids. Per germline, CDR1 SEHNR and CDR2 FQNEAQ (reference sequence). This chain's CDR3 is CASSPGQLLYEQYF. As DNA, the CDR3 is TGTGCCAGCAGCCCTGGACAACTCCTTTACGAGCAGTACTTC.

The CDR3 DNA reads TGTGCCAGCAGTTACATCGGACTAGCGGCTTCCTACGAGCAGTACTTC. It translates to CASSYIGLAASYEQYF. V and J are TRBV6-5 and TRBJ2-7; 10 bases fit TRBD2. CDR3 length: 16 amino acids. V gave up 2 bases and J gave up 1 base; unmatched junction bases: 5. Germline V gene sequence: CDR1 MNHEY, CDR2 SVGAGI.

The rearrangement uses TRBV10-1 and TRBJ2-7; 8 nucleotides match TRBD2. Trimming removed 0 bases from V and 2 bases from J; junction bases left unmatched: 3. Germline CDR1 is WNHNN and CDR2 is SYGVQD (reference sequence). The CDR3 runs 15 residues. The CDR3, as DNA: TGCGCCAGCAGTGAGTCTCTAGCGGGCACCTACGAGCAGTACTTC. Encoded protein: CASSESLAGTYEQYF.

The CDR3 sequence is CASSLTGTAYEQYF. The DNA for the CDR3 is TGTGCCAGCAGTTTAACCGGGACAGCCTACGAGCAGTACTTC. The chain has TRBV2 and TRBJ2-7, with 7 bases lining up with TRBD1. Trimming cost V 5 bases and J 2 bases; bases outside gene matches: 6. This CDR3 is built from 14 residues. Germline V lookup: CDR1 SNHLY, CDR2 FYNNEI.

CDR3 loop: CASSLGLASGFQETQYF. CDR3 coding DNA: TGTGCCAGCAGCTTAGGATTAGCTAGCGGGTTCCAAGAGACCCAGTACTTC. The chain joins TRBV7-8 to TRBJ2-5; TRBD2 agrees at 8 bases. With V trimmed by 1 base and J by 1 base, 8 bases remained unmatched. Germline V lookup: CDR1 SGHVS, CDR2 FQNEAQ. The CDR3 sequence is 17 residues long.

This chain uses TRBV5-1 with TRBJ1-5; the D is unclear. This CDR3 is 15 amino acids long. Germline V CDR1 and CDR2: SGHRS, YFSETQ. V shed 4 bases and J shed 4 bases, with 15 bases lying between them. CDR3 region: CASSPHPGGNQPQHF. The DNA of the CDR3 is TGCGCCAGCAGCCCTCATCCGGGAGGGAATCAGCCCCAGCATTTT.

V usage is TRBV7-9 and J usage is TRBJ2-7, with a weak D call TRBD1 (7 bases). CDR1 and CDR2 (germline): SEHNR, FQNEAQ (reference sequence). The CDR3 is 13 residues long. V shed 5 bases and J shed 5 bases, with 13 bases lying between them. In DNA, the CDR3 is TGTGCCAGCAGCACCCCAGGGGGGAACGAGCAGTACTTC. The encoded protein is CASSTPGGNEQYF. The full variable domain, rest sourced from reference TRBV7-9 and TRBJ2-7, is DTGVSQNPRHKITKRGQNVTFRCDPISEHNRLYWYRQTLGQGPEFLTYFQNEAQLEKSRLLSDRFSAERPKGSFSTLEIQRTEQGDSAMYLCASSTPGGNEQYFGPGTRLTVT.

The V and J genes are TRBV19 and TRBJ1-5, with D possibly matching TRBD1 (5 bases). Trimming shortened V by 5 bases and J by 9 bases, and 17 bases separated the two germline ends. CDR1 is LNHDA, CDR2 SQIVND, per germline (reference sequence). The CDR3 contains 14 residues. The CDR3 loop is CASSANGGGAPQHF. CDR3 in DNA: TGTGCCAGTAGTGCCAACGGGGGTGGGGCGCCCCAGCATTTT.